A single sample is the source of the 21 T cell receptor beta chains below, sequenced in a study of beta chain features in type 1 diabetes. Study-level results: TCRB CDR3s were moderately but significantly shorter in Type 1 diabetes patients in all four CD4+ subsets.

Expressed TCRB transcripts were sequenced because the entire RNA isolate underwent reverse transcription. Assay used: immunoSEQ multiplex PCR; TCRdb lists only in-frame clones, some missing. This repertoire shows roughly 150,000 clones, about a tenth found once; its top ten account for more than 0.45%. Their target antigens are unknown. Sequenced: central memory CD4+ T cells from blood. The receptors derive from a man aged 25-45 years with type 1 diabetes.

This clone was seen a handful of times. V is TRBV5-6 and J is TRBJ1-2, with 8 bases fitting TRBD1. Germline lookup yields CDR1 SGHDT and CDR2 YYEEEE. Losses at the gene ends were 6 bases for V and 2 bases for J; bases not matched to a gene: 12. CDR3 length: 16 residues. The CDR3 DNA follows: TGTGCCAGCAATTCGCTGGGGACAGGAGAAAACTATGGCTACACCTTC. Translation gives CASNSLGTGENYGYTF. Full variable domain (remainder filled in from reference TRBV5-6 and TRBJ1-2): DAGVTQSPTHLIKTRGQQVTLRCSPKSGHDTVSWYQQALGQGPQFIFQYYEEEERQRGNFPDRFSGHQFPNYSSELNVNALLLGDSALYLCASNSLGTGENYGYTFGSGTRLTVV.

This clone has a handful of counts. J is TRBJ1-3 and V is TRBV9, with a tentative D call TRBD1 (5 bases). The V gene's germline CDR1 is SGDLS and CDR2 YYNGEE. The CDR3 has 15 amino acids. Deletions cut 3 bases from V and 4 bases from J, with 14 bases between. The CDR3 nucleotides read TGTGCCAGCAGCGCGGAGGGACGTCGCGGAAACACCATATATTTT. Protein product: CASSAEGRRGNTIYF.

The V gene is TRBV2, the J gene TRBJ1-2; D unclear. The CDR3 is 14 residues long. Trimming removed 0 bases from V and 4 bases from J, with 9 bases in between. CDR1 SNHLY and CDR2 FYNNEI come from the germline V gene. The CDR3 nucleotides read TGTGCCAGCAGTGAAGCGAAATTCGGCTATGGCTACACCTTC. It yields the protein CASSEAKFGYGYTF.

This clone has only a few counts. This chain uses TRBV4-3 with TRBJ2-1, with 9 nucleotides matching TRBD1. Germline CDR1 LGHNA, CDR2 YSLEER. The V gene end was trimmed by 1 base and the J gene end by 8 bases; junction bases not matched to a gene: 3. There are 14 residues in the CDR3. Here the CDR3 reads CASSQGGTGYEQFF. The CDR3 DNA sequence: TGCGCCAGCAGCCAAGGAGGGACAGGGTATGAGCAGTTCTTC.

This clone was counted only a few times. The chain recombines TRBV7-2 with TRBJ2-5; TRBD1 is a possible D gene (7 bases). The CDR3 totals 15 residues. V was trimmed by 7 bases and J by 2 bases, leaving 17 bases between them. The germline CDR1 and CDR2 sequences are SGHTA and FQGNSA. The CDR3 spells CASKSQGGLQETQYF. CDR3 coding DNA: TGTGCCAGCAAGTCCCAGGGGGGCCTACAAGAGACCCAGTACTTC.

The sample holds a few counts of this clone. This sequence joins TRBV2 and TRBJ1-2; possible D gene TRBD1, 5 bases. The germline V gene has CDR1 SNHLY and CDR2 FYNNEI. CDR3 length: 13 residues. V lost 5 bases and J 3 bases, leaving 10 bases between the germline ends. The CDR3 bases are TGTGCCAGCAGTTTCGGCAGGGACTATGGCTACACCTTC. Amino acids: CASSFGRDYGYTF.

This sequence joins TRBV10-3 and TRBJ2-3; no definite D call. This CDR3 is 13 amino acids long. Germline V gives CDR1 ENHRY, CDR2 SYGVKD. Trimming pared 7 bases from V and 0 bases from J, leaving 8 bases between. CDR3 DNA: TGTGCCATCAATCCCGGTAGCACAGATACGCAGTATTTT. This translates into CAINPGSTDTQYF.

The chain recombines TRBV4-2 with TRBJ2-3; 7 bases fit TRBD1. The CDR3 is made up of 15 amino acids. V lost 4 bases and J lost 0; bases outside the gene matches: 4. Germline V lookup: CDR1 LGHNA, CDR2 YNFKEQ. CDR3 amino acids: CASSLEDRSTDTQYF. The CDR3 nucleotides read TGTGCCAGCAGCCTTGAGGACAGGAGCACAGATACGCAGTATTTT.

At least ten counts were recorded for this clone. The V call is TRBV7-9, the J call TRBJ1-1, with TRBD1 matching 7 bases. There are 14 residues in the CDR3. J was trimmed by 3 bases and V by 4 bases; bases with no gene match: 5. The germline V gene encodes CDR1 SEHNR and CDR2 FQNEAQ (reference sequence). CDR3 protein: CASSSGQTYTEAFF. CDR3 DNA sequence: TGTGCCAGCAGCTCGGGACAGACTTACACTGAAGCTTTCTTT.

This clone turned up a few times. The chain carries TRBV28 and TRBJ2-7, with 9 bases matching TRBD2. The CDR3 consists of 14 residues. V lost 8 bases to trimming and J lost 3 bases; unmatched junction nucleotides: 8. The germline CDR1 and CDR2 sequences are MDHEN and SYDVKM. The CDR3 spells CASGTGLAGYEQYF. As DNA, the CDR3 is TGTGCCAGCGGAACGGGACTAGCAGGCTACGAGCAGTACTTC.

The gene calls are TRBV28 and TRBJ1-1, with D possibly TRBD1 on 5 matching bases. This CDR3 is 14 amino acids long. Trimming cost V 6 bases and J 1 base, with 12 bases left between them. Germline CDR1 reads MDHEN; CDR2 reads SYDVKM. Here the CDR3 DNA reads TGTGCCAGCAGCAAACCTCAGGGGAACACTGAAGCTTTCTTT. Translation gives CASSKPQGNTEAFF.

A few counts support this clone. This chain connects TRBV9 to TRBJ1-4; D is undetermined. The germline V and J ends were trimmed by 4 bases and 2 bases, with 12 bases remaining between them. CDR3 size: 15 residues. Germline CDR1 is SGDLS and CDR2 is YYNGEE. The CDR3 bases are TGTGCCAGCAGCCTCGGACTGACCACTAATGAAAAACTGTTTTTT. Translated: CASSLGLTTNEKLFF.

V usage is TRBV4-3 and J usage is TRBJ2-5; 8 bases match TRBD1. CDR3 length: 16 residues. Unmatched junction bases numbered 11, after V lost 3 bases and J lost 5 bases. Germline V lookup: CDR1 LGHNA, CDR2 YSLEER. CDR3 DNA sequence: TGCGCCAGCAGCCACAGCTCCGGACAGGGTTTCGAGACCCAGTACTTC. It is translated as CASSHSSGQGFETQYF.

This clone has just a few counts. The J gene is TRBJ1-2, the V gene TRBV5-4; D might be TRBD1 (6 bases). Trimming cost V 0 bases and J 2 bases, with 14 bases left between them. The CDR3 sequence is 16 residues long. Looked up from germline, CDR1 is SGHNT and CDR2 is YYREEE (reference sequence). The DNA of the CDR3 is TGTGCCAGCAGCTTGGCCAGTAACAGGGCCAACTATGGCTACACCTTC. This sequence encodes CASSLASNRANYGYTF.

This clone came up a few times. V is TRBV11-2 and J is TRBJ2-3; TRBD1 might be the D (5 bases). CDR1 and CDR2 from the germline V gene are SGHAT and FQNNGV. CDR3 length: 15 amino acids. Trimming pared 5 bases from V and 6 bases from J, leaving 18 bases between. CDR3 DNA sequence: TGTGCCAGCAGCCATAAGTGGGGCGCGGATGATACGCAGTATTTT. Its translation is CASSHKWGADDTQYF.

In its sample, this clone was seen a few times. The sample carries other DNA sequences with the same CDR3. The genes are TRBV30 and TRBJ2-7; D is undetermined. CDR3 length: 11 amino acids. Trimming stripped 2 bases from V and 3 bases from J, with 5 bases between. In germline, CDR1 is GTSNPN, CDR2 SVGIG (reference sequence). The CDR3: CAWSRGYEQYF. CDR3 in DNA: TGTGCCTGGAGTAGAGGCTACGAGCAGTACTTC. Combining the CDR3 with reference TRBV30 and TRBJ2-7 gives the whole variable domain SQTIHQWPATLVQPVGSPLSLECTVEGTSNPNLYWYRQAAGRGLQLLFYSVGIGQISSEVPQNLSASRPQDRQFILSSKKLLLSDSGFYLCAWSRGYEQYFGPGTRLTVT.

There are a few counts of this clone. The chain couples TRBV5-1 to TRBJ1-5, with 8 bases identical to TRBD1. This CDR3 region has 15 residues. CDR1 SGHRS and CDR2 YFSETQ come from the germline V gene. V lost 5 bases and J lost 4; bases outside the gene matches: 8. The CDR3 nucleotides are TGCGCCAGCAGTTATTCCGGGACAGGAAATCAGCCCCAGCATTTT. It codes for CASSYSGTGNQPQHF. Together with reference TRBV5-1 and TRBJ1-5, the CDR3 gives the full variable domain: KAGVTQTPRYLIKTRGQQVTLSCSPISGHRSVSWYQQTPGQGLQFLFEYFSETQRNKGNFPGRFSGRQFSNSRSEMNVSTLELGDSALYLCASSYSGTGNQPQHFGDGTRLSIL.

The rearrangement uses TRBV15 and TRBJ2-5; possibly TRBD2 for D (6 bases). The germline V gene encodes CDR1 LNHNV and CDR2 YYDKDF (reference sequence). There are 14 residues in the CDR3. Between the trimmed V and J ends, which lost 4 bases and 2 bases, there was a span of 11 bases. The CDR3 DNA reads as TGTGCCACCAGCATCCAGGGAGGACAAGAGACCCAGTACTTC. This codes for CATSIQGGQETQYF.

The chain is built from TRBV7-9 and TRBJ1-2; no clear D gene. CDR1 and CDR2 (germline): SEHNR, FQNEAQ (reference sequence). The CDR3 sequence is 14 residues long. V was clipped by 4 bases and J by 5 bases, with 14 bases between them. The CDR3 DNA sequence: TGTGCCAGCAGCTCTACCCTCTCAGCGTATGGCTACACCTTC. It yields the protein CASSSTLSAYGYTF. Based on the CDR3 plus reference TRBV7-9 and TRBJ1-2, the full variable domain is DTGVSQNPRHKITKRGQNVTFRCDPISEHNRLYWYRQTLGQGPEFLTYFQNEAQLEKSRLLSDRFSAERPKGSFSTLEIQRTEQGDSAMYLCASSSTLSAYGYTFGSGTRLTVV.

The CDR3, as DNA: TGTGCCTGGGCCTGGGGGGGCACCCACTTCTCCTACGAGCAGTACTTC. Its translation: CAWAWGGTHFSYEQYF. The genes are TRBV30 and TRBJ2-7; D may be TRBD2 (7 bases). Germline V lookup: CDR1 GTSNPN, CDR2 SVGIG (reference sequence). Trimming took off 5 bases at V and 0 bases at J, with 20 bases between the two ends. This CDR3 spans 16 amino acids.

This clone came up a few times. This chain joins TRBV9 and TRBJ2-7; 8 nucleotides agree with TRBD2. Germline values: CDR1 SGDLS, CDR2 YYNGEE. Unmatched junction bases numbered 6, after V lost 0 bases and J lost 4 bases. This CDR3 contains 15 residues. This CDR3 is CASSVGPAGVYEQYF. The CDR3 DNA reads as TGTGCCAGCAGCGTAGGCCCAGCGGGAGTGTACGAGCAGTACTTC. The whole variable domain, remainder taken from reference TRBV9 and TRBJ2-7, is DSGVTQTPKHLITATGQRVTLRCSPRSGDLSVYWYQQSLDQGLQFLIQYYNGEERAKGNILERFSAQQFPDLHSELNLSSLELGDSALYFCASSVGPAGVYEQYFGPGTRLTVT.